This T cell receptor beta chain was recorded in a study of post-analysis software for immune sequencing data. Study in general: The cohort encompassed relapsing-remitting, secondary progressive and progressive-relapsing multiple sclerosis disease courses.

TCR beta cDNA libraries included unique molecular identifiers. Via MiXCR, TCRdb re-called the PCR reads, giving one row per CDR3 protein. The sample lists about 680,000 distinct CDR3 sequences; roughly three fifths were seen once. Whole-study findings and limits: Samples from a shared batch, those prepared together, strongly co-clustered by F measure. Controls had significantly higher normalized Chao1 diversity than multiple sclerosis patients.

As for this clonotype: Its cognate antigen is unknown.

The source material was blood. This sequence was found in a girl under 10 years old with multiple sclerosis.

This CDR3 reads CASSLRDAQYF. CDR3 in DNA: TGCGCCAGCAGCTTGAGGGATGCGCAGTATTTT. This chain uses TRBV5-1 with TRBJ2-3; D ambiguous. The CDR3 has 11 amino acids. The V and J ends lost 1 base and 10 bases respectively, with 7 bases between them. The germline V gene encodes CDR1 SGHRS and CDR2 YFSETQ.